This T cell receptor (beta chain) derives from a study of shared clonotypes between healthy human individuals. Overall study: The study drew on two women and three men aged 18 to 49 as donors. CD8 memory received one plate per donor, CD8 naive two, CD4 memory three and CD4 naive three.

Sorted subsets were amplified in replicate PCRs using about 200 ng DNA, around 30,000 T cell genomes. Data came from immunoSEQ multiplex PCR; TCRdb stores just in-frame clones and leaves some out. The table records more than 2,000,000 clones, approximately 94% of them present only once. Germline V gene data show CDR1 as SGHAT and CDR2 as FQNNGV. The CDR3 is 13 amino acids. V shed 1 base and J shed 7 bases, with 5 bases lying between them. The V call is TRBV11-2, the J call TRBJ1-6, with no clear D. Sequencing was carried out using naive CD4+ T cells sorted from blood. This sample's subset: CD45RA+ positively selected. The TCR was taken from a man aged 18-30 years in good health. The chain's CDR3 is CASSLAGNSPLHF. As DNA, the CDR3 is TGTGCCAGCAGCTTAGCCGGCAATTCACCCCTCCACTTT.